The 20 T cell receptor beta chains below all came from one sample that was sequenced in a study of shared clonotypes between healthy human individuals. Sequencing used immunoSEQ multiplex PCR; TCRdb keeps in-frame clones, though not all of them. The sample yields some 2 million clones, 85% to 95% seen once. Sequenced input: naive CD4+ T cells sorted from blood. Noted subset: CD45RA+ positively selected. The source of these receptors is a man aged 18-30 years in good health.

This chain uses TRBV27 with TRBJ2-7; D possibly corresponds to TRBD1 (5 bases). The CDR3 length is 15 residues. Trimming shortened V by 0 bases and J by 5 bases, and 14 bases separated the two germline ends. Germline assignment: CDR1 MNHEY and CDR2 SMNVEV (reference sequence). Here the CDR3 DNA reads TGTGCCAGCAGTTTATCGTGGGGCCCGATCGACGAGCAGTACTTC. Residues: CASSLSWGPIDEQYF.

J is TRBJ2-7 and V is TRBV7-2; 10 bases agree with TRBD1. The CDR3 extends over 15 amino acids. Germline V CDR1 and CDR2: SGHTA, FQGNSA. Trimming removed 4 bases from V and 3 bases from J; junction bases left unmatched: 6. The CDR3 region has the DNA TGTGCCAGCAGCTCAAGGACAGGGGGGTACTACGAGCAGTACTTC. Translating it yields CASSSRTGGYYEQYF.

The J gene is TRBJ1-1, the V gene TRBV2; D possibly corresponds to TRBD1 (5 bases). The ends were cut back, 6 bases at V and 5 bases at J, with 16 bases in the middle. Germline CDR1 reads SNHLY; CDR2 reads FYNNEI. The CDR3 sequence is 14 residues long. CDR3 amino acids: CASSPDVGQTEAFF. DNA of the CDR3: TGTGCCAGCAGCCCCGATGTGGGGCAAACTGAAGCTTTCTTT. Using reference TRBV2 and TRBJ1-1 for the parts outside the CDR3, the full variable domain is EPEVTQTPSHQVTQMGQEVILRCVPISNHLYFYWYRQILGQKVEFLVSFYNNEISEKSEIFDDQFSVERPDGSNFTLKIRSTKLEDSAMYFCASSPDVGQTEAFFGQGTRLTVV.

This clone was seen once. The chain has TRBV6-1 and TRBJ1-2; TRBD1 aligns across 8 bases. There are 16 residues in the CDR3. Germline CDR1 MNHNS, CDR2 SASEGT. The junction had 10 bases not matched to a gene; V was cut back by 4 bases and J by 3 bases. CDR3 loop: CASSGRTGPTDYGYTF. As DNA, the CDR3 is TGTGCCAGCAGTGGACGGACAGGGCCTACGGACTATGGCTACACCTTC.

V gene TRBV11-2 combines with J gene TRBJ2-3; 8 bases match TRBD1. Trimming cost V 1 base and J 5 bases; bases outside gene matches: 5. The CDR3 is 15 residues long. The germline gives CDR1 SGHAT, CDR2 FQNNGV. The CDR3 is CASSLAQGAKDTQYF. The DNA of the CDR3 is TGTGCCAGCAGCTTAGCCCAGGGGGCAAAAGATACGCAGTATTTT.

This clone was recorded once. V and J are TRBV7-2 and TRBJ2-7; 9 bases align to TRBD2. Trimming removed 6 bases from V and 3 bases from J; junction bases left unmatched: 9. The V gene's germline CDR1 is SGHTA and CDR2 FQGNSA. The CDR3 is 15 residues long. The CDR3: CASRMGLAESYEQYF. For the CDR3, the DNA is TGTGCCAGCAGAATGGGACTAGCAGAGAGCTACGAGCAGTACTTC.

Worth noting for this clone: Other DNA sequences within the sample encode an identical CDR3. V and J are TRBV5-1 and TRBJ2-2; 9 bases match TRBD1. The CDR3 runs to 14 residues. V lost 5 bases to trimming and J lost 1 base; unmatched junction nucleotides: 0. The germline V gene encodes CDR1 SGHRS and CDR2 YFSETQ. CDR3 in amino acids: CASRGQGNTGELFF. The CDR3 bases are TGCGCCAGCAGGGGACAGGGGAACACCGGGGAGCTGTTTTTT.

The genes are TRBV28 and TRBJ2-3, with 8 bases that match TRBD2. This CDR3 contains 18 residues. With 5 bases clipped from V and 6 bases from J, the junction kept 19 bases outside the gene matches. CDR1 MDHEN and CDR2 SYDVKM come from the germline V gene. Here the CDR3 reads CASSPPLPAGAPRDTQYF. In nucleotides, the CDR3 is TGTGCCAGCAGTCCGCCTTTGCCAGCGGGGGCCCCTCGGGATACGCAGTATTTT.

The chain couples TRBV28 to TRBJ1-2, with D hard to call. Trimming took 2 bases from V and 2 from J, leaving 6 bases between them. Germline V gene lookup returns CDR1 MDHEN and CDR2 SYDVKM. The CDR3 runs 13 residues. The CDR3 nucleotides read TGTGCCAGCAGTTTACTGGAGAACTATGGCTACACCTTC. This codes for CASSLLENYGYTF.

CDR3 sequence reads: CASSIGLKHNEQFF. The DNA of the CDR3 is TGCGCCAGCAGCATCGGACTGAAGCACAATGAGCAGTTCTTC. The chain has TRBV5-1 and TRBJ2-1, with D maybe TRBD2 (5 bases). CDR1 and CDR2 (germline): SGHRS, YFSETQ. The CDR3 runs to 14 residues. The V gene lost 4 bases and the J gene lost 5 bases, with 13 bases spanning the gap.

This chain uses TRBV10-2 with TRBJ2-5, with D uncertain. V gave up 4 bases and J gave up 5 bases, with 11 bases separating them. Germline lookup yields CDR1 WSHSY and CDR2 SAAADI. The CDR3 consists of 13 residues. This CDR3 reads CASSVFTKETQYF. The CDR3 nucleotides read TGCGCCAGCAGTGTTTTCACGAAGGAGACCCAGTACTTC.

This clone showed up many times. The same CDR3 is also encoded by other DNA sequences in this sample. The V call is TRBV12-5, the J call TRBJ1-5; no reliable D call. Germline lookup yields CDR1 LGHNT and CDR2 FRNRAP. This CDR3 region has 12 residues. V lost 7 bases and J lost 5, with 9 bases in between. The CDR3, as DNA: TGTGCTAGTGCCTATTCCGATCAGCCCCAGCATTTT. Protein: CASAYSDQPQHF.

Concerning this clone: The same CDR3 is also encoded by other DNA sequences in this sample. The chain recombines TRBV7-6 with TRBJ1-1; D not resolved. From germline, CDR1 is SGHVS and CDR2 FNYEAQ. CDR3 size: 13 residues. Trimming shortened V by 1 base and J by 1 base, and 4 bases separated the two germline ends. Here the CDR3 reads CASSLGQNTEAFF. The CDR3 DNA reads as TGTGCCAGCAGCTTAGGCCAGAACACTGAAGCTTTCTTT.

The V gene is TRBV6-5, the J gene TRBJ2-7; D is perhaps TRBD1 (5 bases). This CDR3 is built from 14 residues. Germline lookup yields CDR1 MNHEY and CDR2 SVGAGI. V was trimmed by 0 bases and J by 5 bases, leaving 11 bases between them. The CDR3 spells CASSYSTGRDEQYF. DNA of the CDR3: TGTGCCAGCAGTTACTCGACTGGCAGGGACGAGCAGTACTTC.

This clone was seen just once. The rearrangement links TRBV6-6 to TRBJ2-7; 8 bases map to TRBD1. The CDR3 covers 15 residues. Germline-derived CDR1 and CDR2 are MNHNY and SVGAGI (reference sequence). J gave up 4 bases and V 5 bases, and 10 bases lay outside the gene matches. CDR3 in amino acids: CASSPPRDRNYEQYF. In DNA, the CDR3 is TGTGCCAGCAGTCCCCCCCGGGACAGGAATTACGAGCAGTACTTC.

The chain is built from TRBV29-1 and TRBJ2-7; 7 bases are shared with TRBD1. The germline gives CDR1 SQVTM, CDR2 ANQGSEA. This CDR3 is built from 14 residues. With V trimmed by 5 bases and J by 0 bases, 7 bases remained unmatched. The CDR3 coding sequence is TGCAGCGTTAGGGGGCAGGGAAACTCCTACGAGCAGTACTTC. Encoded protein: CSVRGQGNSYEQYF.

Concerning this clone itself: A much bigger clone sits one base away, suggesting this may be a read error. Other nucleotide sequences from this sample produce the same CDR3. The CDR3 sequence: CASSPNRDSPLHF. The CDR3 DNA follows: TGTGCCAGCTCACCGAACAGGGATTCACCCCTCCACTTT. The chain is built from TRBV18 and TRBJ1-6, with D perhaps matching TRBD1 (6 bases). This CDR3 spans 13 amino acids. Germline-derived CDR1 and CDR2 are KGHSH and LQKENI. The V gene lost 3 bases and the J gene lost 8 bases, with 8 bases spanning the gap.

This chain links TRBV6-1 with TRBJ2-7; D is ambiguous. Germline assignment: CDR1 MNHNS and CDR2 SASEGT. The V and J ends lost 3 bases and 1 base respectively, with 16 bases between them. This CDR3 is 16 amino acids long. CDR3 in DNA: TGTGCCAGCAGTGAGGGAACAGTACAAATATCCTACGAGCAGTACTTC. Its protein is CASSEGTVQISYEQYF.

This chain joins TRBV6-5 and TRBJ2-7, with 7 bases that match TRBD1. V lost 9 bases to trimming and J lost 0 bases; unmatched junction nucleotides: 5. The CDR3 has 13 residues. Per the germline V gene, CDR1 is MNHEY and CDR2 is SVGAGI. The CDR3 reads CASTRGHSYEQYF. CDR3 in DNA: TGTGCCAGTACGAGGGGGCACTCCTACGAGCAGTACTTC.

The chain links TRBV10-3 to TRBJ2-7; D may be TRBD1 (6 bases). CDR1 is ENHRY, CDR2 SYGVKD, per germline. Between the trimmed V and J ends, which lost 10 bases and 3 bases, there was a span of 19 bases. CDR3 length: 14 amino acids. CDR3 in DNA: TGTGCCACCTCCAGCTGGGACACGTACTACGAGCAGTACTTC. It is translated as CATSSWDTYYEQYF.